The rows below give T cell receptor beta chains drawn from one sample of a study of CD8 T cells in Susac syndrome. TCRdb used MiXCR to reprocess the immunoSEQ multiplex PCR reads, holding one entry per CDR3 protein. The table records a few hundred thousand distinct CDR3 sequences, around 85% of them present only once. The sequencing input was CD8+ T cells from PBMCs. These receptors were obtained from a human donor with multiple sclerosis. Each CDR3 is given without its conserved first and last residue. The order of the fields is V gene, CDR3 length, CDR3 protein.

>TRBV25-1|10
ASSDSGPEQY
>TRBV27|11
ASTPGGASEQY
>TRBV10-3|11
AISSDSNQPQH
>TRBV19|13
ASSTHEGRFEKLF
>TRBV7-2|11
ASSNRMQTEAF
>TRBV20-1|12
SARDPYRATEAF
>TRBV6-6|13
ASSYSTGANEKLF
>TRBV19|13
ASRERDLSSYEQY
>TRBV12-3/TRBV12-4|14
ASSLMFRGWNTEAF
>TRBV27|12
ASSLASSNQPQH
>TRBV4-1|13
ASSQPGMSTDTQY
>TRBV27|13
ASTGLQRRTDTQY
>TRBV27|14
ASSFRDGRTNEKLF
>TRBV4-1|13
ASSPHKTVSYEQY
>TRBV15|10
ATSKLDRSPF